Listed below are T cell receptor beta chains from one sample, sequenced in a study of shared clonotypes between healthy human individuals. Measured with immunoSEQ multiplex PCR; TCRdb has only the in-frame clones, and not every one. The sample lists 2 million to 2.5 million clones, 93% occurring once. Sequencing was carried out using naive CD4+ T cells from PBMCs. These receptors were taken from a man between 18 and 35 years old in good health. Some clones in this sample may be carry-over from other donors' samples. Each CDR3 is given without its conserved first and last residue. The order of the fields is J gene, CDR3 length, D gene, V gene, CDR3 protein. D genes are given only for firm matches.

TRBJ1-1	13	TRBD1	TRBV10-3	AIGGQGPMNTEAF
TRBJ2-5	12	NA	TRBV5-6	ASSPAGSQETQY
TRBJ1-5	12	NA	TRBV7-9	ASSLVGGGQPQH
TRBJ2-1	13	TRBD2	TRBV7-2	ASSLMGGPSNEQF
TRBJ1-3	12	NA	TRBV18	ASSPGASGNTIY
TRBJ1-5	13	NA	TRBV28	ASSPPQGGIRPQH
TRBJ1-3	12	NA	TRBV30	AWSGGAGGNTIY
TRBJ2-3	16	TRBD2	TRBV4-2	ASSQNGASGSGTDTQY
TRBJ2-7	14	TRBD2	TRBV4-2	ASSQDLRTSLYEQY
TRBJ1-5	14	TRBD1	TRBV7-8	ASSSVMWDRGQPQH
TRBJ1-1	13	NA	TRBV7-2	ASSFLHVWNTEAF
TRBJ2-2	13	NA	TRBV18	ASSRDRLNTGELF
TRBJ1-6	15	NA	TRBV27	ASSFRRRNSYNSPLH
TRBJ1-5	9	NA	TRBV28	ASSYGQPQH
TRBJ2-5	8	NA	TRBV23-1	ASQGETQY
TRBJ1-5	12	NA	TRBV28	ASTGGLGNQPQH
TRBJ2-3	13	TRBD2	TRBV27	ASSPRGGGTDTQY
TRBJ2-6	13	NA	TRBV5-4	ASSPTRDGANVLT
TRBJ2-7	12	NA	TRBV4-1	ASSRPAGSYEQY
TRBJ2-7	12	TRBD1	TRBV10-1	ASRDRAGSYEQY
TRBJ1-2	11	NA	TRBV5-1	ASSSGQTYGYT
TRBJ1-1	14	NA	TRBV30	AWSVLSDIFNTEAF
TRBJ2-7	12	NA	TRBV2	ASSGGRGYYEQY
TRBJ2-6	15	NA	TRBV5-4	ASTPGLPNSGANVLT
TRBJ1-1	12	NA	TRBV5-1	ASSGGPTNTEAF
TRBJ2-1	13	TRBD2	TRBV5-4	ASSETSGVYNEQF
TRBJ2-7	13	TRBD1	TRBV28	ASSLDRGDVYEQY
TRBJ2-7	14	NA	TRBV2	ASSETPAPSTYEQY
TRBJ2-7	13	NA	TRBV7-2	ASSRSSGGAYEQY
TRBJ2-2	15	NA	TRBV5-4	ASSLSVGGVSTGELF
TRBJ2-3	15	NA	TRBV28	ASSLRGTGRGTDTQY
TRBJ1-4	13	TRBD1	TRBV5-1	ASSLVGQGSEKLF
TRBJ1-5	12	NA	TRBV5-1	ASSLGGLSRPQH
TRBJ1-3	14	TRBD1	TRBV10-3	AISKWTGTVGNTIY
TRBJ2-7	12	TRBD1	TRBV13	ASSPRQGVYEQY
TRBJ2-1	13	TRBD2	TRBV7-8	ASSLVLADYNEQF
TRBJ2-1	14	TRBD2	TRBV6-1	ASSGLAGSTYNEQF
TRBJ2-2	12	NA	TRBV18	ASSQGQTTGELF
TRBJ2-5	13	NA	TRBV15	ATSRDAQGGETQY
TRBJ2-7	10	NA	TRBV6-6	ASGSGRYEQY
TRBJ2-7	14	TRBD2	TRBV5-1	ASSLTIGTSGNEQY
TRBJ2-5	16	TRBD1	TRBV27	ASSLFGLVQGAGETQY
TRBJ1-4	12	NA	TRBV5-4	ASSLQGVDEKLF
TRBJ1-1	13	TRBD1	TRBV7-9	ASSRGTGLNTEAF
TRBJ2-5	11	TRBD2	TRBV5-1	ASSSGAPETQY
TRBJ1-2	13	NA	TRBV27	ASSSMTGRANGYT
TRBJ2-1	14	TRBD2	TRBV18	ASSPPRDSGASGQF
TRBJ2-5	13	TRBD2	TRBV2	ASRLAGAPGETQY
TRBJ1-2	13	NA	TRBV2	ASRHPGRTIYGYT
TRBJ1-5	14	TRBD1	TRBV28	ASSLGRGRGNQPQH